The present T cell receptor (beta chain) was sequenced within a study of T-cell reconstitution after alpha-beta-depleted transplantation in children. Whole-study findings and limits: A year had passed since transplant, and T-cell counts and diversity by then came mostly from newly produced T cells. The origin of alpha-beta T cells about two months after transplant was reportedly several hundred expanded graft clones.

Unique molecular identifiers were incorporated during preparation of the TCRbeta library. TCRdb re-called the PCR reads through MiXCR, storing one row per CDR3 protein. The repertoire includes some 300,000 distinct CDR3 sequences, about 9.5% of them detected once, and 7.5% sits in the top ten. The sample holds many counts of this clonotype. Its target is not known. The V gene lost 2 bases and the J gene lost 3 bases, with 14 bases spanning the gap. The CDR3 totals 15 residues. The germline V gene has CDR1 SGHRS and CDR2 YFSETQ. The sequence was collected from a boy younger than two with acute myeloid leukemia, due to receive a stem cell transplant. The sequenced sample was PBMCs, obtained before TCRalphabeta/CD19-depleted stem cell transplant. The rearrangement joins TRBV5-1 to TRBJ1-1, with D possibly being TRBD1 (5 bases). The CDR3 region is CASSFLSGRYTEAFF. For the CDR3, the DNA is TGCGCCAGCAGCTTTCTTTCAGGGAGGTACACTGAAGCTTTCTTT.